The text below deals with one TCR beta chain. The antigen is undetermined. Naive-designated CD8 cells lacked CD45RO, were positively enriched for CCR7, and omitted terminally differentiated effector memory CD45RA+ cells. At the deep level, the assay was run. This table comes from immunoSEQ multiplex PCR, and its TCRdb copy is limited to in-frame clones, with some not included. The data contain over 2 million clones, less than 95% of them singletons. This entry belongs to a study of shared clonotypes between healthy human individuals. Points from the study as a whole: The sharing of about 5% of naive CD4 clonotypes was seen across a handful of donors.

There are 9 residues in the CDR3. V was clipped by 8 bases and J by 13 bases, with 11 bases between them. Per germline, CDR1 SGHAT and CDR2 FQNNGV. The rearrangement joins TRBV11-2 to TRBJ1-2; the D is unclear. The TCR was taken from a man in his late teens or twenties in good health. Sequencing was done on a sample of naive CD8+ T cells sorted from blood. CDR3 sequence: CASGRPGTF. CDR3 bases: TGTGCCAGCGGCCGGCCGGGCACCTTC.